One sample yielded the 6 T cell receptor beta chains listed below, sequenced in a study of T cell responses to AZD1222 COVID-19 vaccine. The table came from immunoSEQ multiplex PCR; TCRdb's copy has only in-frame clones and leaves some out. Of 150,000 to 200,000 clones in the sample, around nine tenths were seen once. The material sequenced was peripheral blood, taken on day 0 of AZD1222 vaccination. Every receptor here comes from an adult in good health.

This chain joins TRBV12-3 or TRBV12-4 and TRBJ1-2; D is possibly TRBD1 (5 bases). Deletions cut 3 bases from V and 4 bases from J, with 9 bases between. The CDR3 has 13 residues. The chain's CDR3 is CASSLGGAYGYTF. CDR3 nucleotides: TGTGCCAGCAGTTTGGGGGGTGCCTATGGCTACACCTTC.

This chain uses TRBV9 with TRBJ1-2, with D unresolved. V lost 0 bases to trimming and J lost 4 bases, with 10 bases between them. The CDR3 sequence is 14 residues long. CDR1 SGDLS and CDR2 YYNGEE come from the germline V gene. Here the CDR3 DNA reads TGTGCCAGCAGCGTAGCTACAGACCTCTATGGCTACACCTTC. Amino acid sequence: CASSVATDLYGYTF.

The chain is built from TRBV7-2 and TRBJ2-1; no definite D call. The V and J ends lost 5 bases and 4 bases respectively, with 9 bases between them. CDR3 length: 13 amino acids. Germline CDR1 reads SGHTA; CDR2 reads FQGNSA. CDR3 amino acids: CASSPGTYNEQFF. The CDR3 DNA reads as TGTGCCAGCAGCCCGGGCACGTACAATGAGCAGTTCTTC. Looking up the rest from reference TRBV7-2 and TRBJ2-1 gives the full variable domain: GAGVSQSPSNKVTEKGKDVELRCDPISGHTALYWYRQSLGQGLEFLIYFQGNSAPDKSGLPSDRFSAERTGGSVSTLTIQRTQQEDSAVYLCASSPGTYNEQFFGPGTRLTVL.

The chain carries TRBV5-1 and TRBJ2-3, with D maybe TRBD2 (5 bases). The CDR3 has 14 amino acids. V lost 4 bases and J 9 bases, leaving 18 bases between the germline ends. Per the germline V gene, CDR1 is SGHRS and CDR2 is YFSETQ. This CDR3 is CASSLASRDSTQYF. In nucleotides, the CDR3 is TGCGCCAGCAGCCTGGCTAGCCGGGATAGCACGCAGTATTTT.

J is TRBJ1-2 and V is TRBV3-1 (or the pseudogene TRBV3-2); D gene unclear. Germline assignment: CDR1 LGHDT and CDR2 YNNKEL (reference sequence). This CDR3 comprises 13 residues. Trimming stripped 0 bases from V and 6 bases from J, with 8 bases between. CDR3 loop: CASSQDLTDGYTF. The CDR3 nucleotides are TGTGCCAGCAGCCAAGATTTAACGGATGGCTACACCTTC.

The DNA of the CDR3 is TGTGCCAGCAGCTTGGGGGGCCAAGAGACCCAGTACTTC. It translates to CASSLGGQETQYF. V and J are TRBV5-8 and TRBJ2-5; D not resolved. The CDR3 is 13 residues long. Germline lookup yields CDR1 SGHTS and CDR2 YDEGEE. V was pared by 0 bases and J by 1 base, with 4 bases between.